The TCR beta chain described here comes from a study of regulatory T cells in long-lasting Graves disease. Time point described: newly diagnosed GD, antithyroid drugs for less than 3 months. Generation of the TCR library employed RNA extracted from PBMCs. An endocrinology department located in Xi'an, China, was where the patients came from. The authors drew about 9 milliliters of peripheral blood into EDTA tubes. The CDR3 sequence is 15 residues long. The V gene's germline CDR1 is SEHNR and CDR2 FQNEAQ (reference sequence). V was trimmed by 5 bases and J by 2 bases, leaving 13 bases between them. In this sample, this clonotype turned up many times. Its antigen is still unknown. According to the study, TCR beta libraries were built with iRepertoire HTBI primers and CDR3-region Arm-PCR. A single record per CDR3 protein comes from TCRdb applying MiXCR to the multiplex PCR reads. The sample shows some 400,000 distinct CDR3 sequences, just under 15% of them seen only once.

Study-wide results and limits: There was favoring of TRBV28, TRBJ1-2 and TRBJ2-5 in persistent disease.

These data were also reused for a study on T cells in Graves' hyperthyroidism and ophthalmopathy. That source notes: Patients aged 18 to 65 had newly diagnosed hyperthyroidism that had lasted under 2 months.

The sample was peripheral blood mononuclear cells (PBMCs), taken at new diagnosis, from a patient treated with antithyroid drugs. The receptor was derived from a woman between 25 and 40 years old with Graves disease. V is TRBV7-9 and J is TRBJ2-1; either TRBD1 or TRBD2 may supply D (5 bases each). CDR3 in amino acids: CASSQGRSPYNEQFF. The CDR3 nucleotides read TGTGCCAGCAGCCAGGGACGAAGCCCCTACAATGAGCAGTTCTTC.